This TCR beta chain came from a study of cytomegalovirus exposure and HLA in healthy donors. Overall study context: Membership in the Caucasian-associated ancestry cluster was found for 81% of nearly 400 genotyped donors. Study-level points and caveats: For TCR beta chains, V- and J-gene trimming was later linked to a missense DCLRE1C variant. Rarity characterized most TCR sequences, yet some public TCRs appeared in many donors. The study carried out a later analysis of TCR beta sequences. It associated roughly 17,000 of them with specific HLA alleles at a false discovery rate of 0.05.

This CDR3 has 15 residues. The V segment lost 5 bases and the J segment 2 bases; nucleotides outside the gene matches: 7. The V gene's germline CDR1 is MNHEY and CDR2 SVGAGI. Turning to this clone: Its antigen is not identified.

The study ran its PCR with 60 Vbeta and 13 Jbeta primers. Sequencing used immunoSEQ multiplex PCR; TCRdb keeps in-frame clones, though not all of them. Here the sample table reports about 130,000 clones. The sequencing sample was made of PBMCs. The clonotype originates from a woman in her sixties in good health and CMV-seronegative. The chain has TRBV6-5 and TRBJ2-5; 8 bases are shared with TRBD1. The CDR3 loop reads CASSPQGAGQETQYF. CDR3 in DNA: TGTGCCAGCAGTCCCCAGGGGGCAGGTCAAGAGACCCAGTACTTC.